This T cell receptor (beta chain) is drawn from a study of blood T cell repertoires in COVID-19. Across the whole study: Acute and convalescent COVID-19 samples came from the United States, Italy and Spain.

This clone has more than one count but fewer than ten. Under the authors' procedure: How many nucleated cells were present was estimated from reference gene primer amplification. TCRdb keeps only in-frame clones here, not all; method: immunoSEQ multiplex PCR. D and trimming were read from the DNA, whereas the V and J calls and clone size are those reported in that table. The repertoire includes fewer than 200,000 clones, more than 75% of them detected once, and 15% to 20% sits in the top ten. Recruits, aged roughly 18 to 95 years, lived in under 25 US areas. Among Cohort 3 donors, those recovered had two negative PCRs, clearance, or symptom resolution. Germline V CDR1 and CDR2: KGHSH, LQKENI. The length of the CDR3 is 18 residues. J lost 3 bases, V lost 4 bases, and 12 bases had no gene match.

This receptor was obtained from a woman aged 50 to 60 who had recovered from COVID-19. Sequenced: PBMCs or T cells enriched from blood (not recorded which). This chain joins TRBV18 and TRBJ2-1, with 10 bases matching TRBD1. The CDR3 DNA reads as TGTGCCAGCTCACGAACCTTTGGGACAGGGGAAATCTACAATGAGCAGTTCTTC. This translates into CASSRTFGTGEIYNEQFF. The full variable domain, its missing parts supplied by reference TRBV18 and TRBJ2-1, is NAGVMQNPRHLVRRRGQEARLRCSPMKGHSHVYWYRQLPEEGLKFMVYLQKENIIDESGMPKERFSAEFPKEGPSILRIQQVVRGDSAAYFCASSRTFGTGEIYNEQFFGPGTRLTVL.